Included here is one T cell receptor beta chain sequence, with context. This entry comes from a study of shared clonotypes between healthy human individuals. Germline V gene data show CDR1 as SGHNT and CDR2 as YYREEE (reference sequence). The CDR3 consists of 16 residues. V shed 1 base and J 5 bases; nucleotides not matched to a gene: 9. Some clones are missing from TCRdb's copy, which holds only in-frame ones; the method was immunoSEQ multiplex PCR. The table includes around 2,000,000 clones, 85% to 95% detected once. This TCR was recovered from a young man in good health. The chain joins TRBV5-4 to TRBJ1-1; 9 bases map to TRBD1. The sample comprised naive CD4+ T cells sorted from blood. The subset was: CD45RA+ positively selected. This CDR3 is CASSLTGGAFRTEAFF. The CDR3 DNA reads as TGTGCCAGCAGCTTGACAGGGGGCGCGTTTAGGACTGAAGCTTTCTTT.